Included here is one TCR beta chain sequence, with context. As yet, its antigen is unknown. These data are taken from a study of blood T cells in healthy people across ages. Overall study results and limits: Any conclusive comparison of naive versus antigen-experienced cells was prevented by using unsorted PBMCs.

The germline gives CDR1 SGHTA, CDR2 FQGNSA. The CDR3 length is 15 residues. The germline V and J ends were trimmed by 5 bases and 3 bases, with 13 bases remaining between them. Using a J-beta primer mix together with a sample-barcoded 5' primer, a second PCR was run for roughly 7 to 12 cycles. TCRdb re-called the 5' RACE reads with MiXCR, one entry per CDR3 protein. The sample consists of some 930,000 distinct CDR3 sequences, 25% to 30% of them appearing once. This sample was also put to use in a study of T cells of mothers and their children.

This chain links TRBV7-2 with TRBJ1-4, with TRBD1 as a possible D gene (5 bases). The TCR was taken from a woman aged 40-49 years in good health. Sample: blood. The CDR3 DNA reads TGTGCCAGCAGCAAGCCCGGGACCTCTAATGAAAAACTGTTTTTT. This codes for CASSKPGTSNEKLFF.